This T cell receptor (beta chain) was sequenced in a study of CD8 T cells in ankylosing spondylitis. Whole-study results and caveats: According to the report, clones linked to the disease were significantly enriched in matched synovial fluid samples taken from ankylosing spondylitis patients. A motif in TCR beta, a set of under ten highly homologous variants, appeared characteristic of ankylosing spondylitis blood.

Trimming pared 3 bases from V and 10 bases from J, leaving 19 bases between. CDR1 and CDR2 from the germline V gene are MNHEY and SMNVEV (reference sequence). CDR3 length: 15 amino acids. TCRdb analysed the 5' RACE reads with MiXCR anew, one entry per CDR3 protein. The sample gives 130,000 or so distinct CDR3 sequences, approximately 17% of which show up once; approximately 30% is in the top ten. This clonotype turned up a few times. Its antigen is undetermined. The J gene is TRBJ2-1, the V gene TRBV27, with D hard to call. The sequencing input was blood, either unsorted or a sorted T cell fraction (not recorded which). The source of this sequence is a male donor with ankylosing spondylitis. The CDR3, as DNA: TGTGCCAGCAGTTTGGTGCCCCCCCTATACGGAGAGCAGTTCTTC. This sequence encodes CASSLVPPLYGEQFF.